The 23 T cell receptor beta chains below come from one sample, sequenced in a study of blood T cell repertoires in COVID-19 (dated by TCRdb to 2020 to 2022). Receptor amplification or capture employed the immunoSEQ multiplex PCR assay. TCRdb took this table from immuneACCESS and kept in-frame rearrangements with V and J called. Such tables lack part of the clones; where checked against another copy, unresolved V genes explain under half of the gap, and the rest is unexplained. Here the sample has approximately 360,000 clones; around 89% occur a single time. 1.2% of the sample is taken by the ten largest. Sequencing was carried out using peripheral blood. Receptors were obtained from a man aged 40-49 years with acute or convalescent COVID-19.

The chain has TRBV11-2 and TRBJ2-7; 9 bases are shared with TRBD1. After removal of 5 bases from V and 3 bases from J, the junction contained 5 bases not matched to a gene. The CDR3 consists of 14 residues. Germline V CDR1 and CDR2: SGHAT, FQNNGV. CDR3 in DNA: TGTGCCAGCAGCGAAGGGGACAGGGTCTACGAGCAGTACTTC. This translates into CASSEGDRVYEQYF. The complete variable domain, with remaining parts taken from reference TRBV11-2 and TRBJ2-7, reads EAGVAQSPRYKIIEKRQSVAFWCNPISGHATLYWYQQILGQGPKLLIQFQNNGVVDDSQLPKDRFSAERLKGVDSTLKIQPAKLEDSAVYLCASSEGDRVYEQYFGPGTRLTVT.

This chain links TRBV2 with TRBJ2-5; 10 bases are shared with TRBD1. V lost 7 bases, J lost 4 bases, and 6 bases stayed unmatched. The CDR3 has 14 residues. Germline CDR1 is SNHLY and CDR2 is FYNNEI. CDR3 nucleotide sequence: TGTGCCAGCAATCGACAGGGGGCACGAGAGACCCAGTACTTC. Encoded protein: CASNRQGARETQYF. Full variable domain (outside the CDR3, taken from reference TRBV2 and TRBJ2-5): EPEVTQTPSHQVTQMGQEVILRCVPISNHLYFYWYRQILGQKVEFLVSFYNNEISEKSEIFDDQFSVERPDGSNFTLKIRSTKLEDSAMYFCASNRQGARETQYFGPGTRLLVL.

V usage is TRBV11-2 and J usage is TRBJ2-1, with 7 nucleotides matching TRBD2. The CDR3 is 15 amino acids. Per germline, CDR1 SGHAT and CDR2 FQNNGV. With 1 base clipped from V and 8 bases from J, the junction kept 8 bases outside the gene matches. CDR3 region: CASSLAGREFDEQFF. DNA for the CDR3: TGTGCCAGCAGCTTAGCGGGGCGGGAGTTCGATGAGCAGTTCTTC.

The genes are TRBV28 and TRBJ2-1; D not certain. Germline V lookup: CDR1 MDHEN, CDR2 SYDVKM. The CDR3 loop spans 12 amino acids. Trimming stripped 4 bases from V and 4 bases from J, with 5 bases between. The CDR3: CASSSTYNEQFF. DNA for the CDR3: TGTGCCAGCAGTTCCACTTACAATGAGCAGTTCTTC.

On this clone itself: Other nucleotide sequences in the sample specify the same CDR3. The chain joins TRBV3-1 (or the pseudogene TRBV3-2) to TRBJ1-1; TRBD1 matches 8 bases. Germline lookup yields CDR1 LGHDT and CDR2 YNNKEL (reference sequence). The length of the CDR3 is 13 residues. V shed 4 bases, J shed 8 bases, and the junction held 6 bases outside the gene matches. CDR3 bases: TGTGCCAGCAGCCCACCGGACAGGGTGGAAGCTTTCTTT. Translation: CASSPPDRVEAFF.

This clone came up once. The chain links TRBV7-3 to TRBJ2-3, with unresolved D. In germline, CDR1 is SGHTA, CDR2 FQGTGA. The CDR3 covers 14 residues. Trimming removed 10 bases at V and 1 base at J, with 15 bases between. In DNA, the CDR3 is TGTGCCACCTCGATCTCGCCGGGCACAGATACGCAGTATTTT. Encoded protein: CATSISPGTDTQYF.

This rearrangement joins TRBV27 to TRBJ1-5, with 7 bases identical to TRBD1. The germline CDR1 and CDR2 sequences are MNHEY and SMNVEV (reference sequence). J was trimmed by 3 bases and V by 6 bases; bases with no gene match: 14. The CDR3 is 17 residues long. In DNA form, the CDR3 reads TGTGCCAGCAGCCAATGGACCCTAGGGGGCCACAATCAGCCCCAGCATTTT. Translating it yields CASSQWTLGGHNQPQHF.

The chain carries TRBV6-5 and TRBJ2-1; TRBD1 matches 7 bases. V lost 5 bases, J lost 5 bases, and 6 bases stayed unmatched. CDR3 length equals 14 residues. Germline CDR1 and CDR2: MNHEY and SVGAGI. The CDR3 region has the DNA TGTGCCAGCAGTCCCCGACAGGGAAACAATGAGCAGTTCTTC. It yields the protein CASSPRQGNNEQFF.

The chain joins TRBV7-2 to TRBJ2-1; D not resolved. V was clipped by 1 base and J by 4 bases, with 5 bases between them. This CDR3 region has 13 residues. Germline V gene data show CDR1 as SGHTA and CDR2 as FQGNSA. CDR3 nucleotide sequence: TGTGCCAGCAGCTTAGAACAGTACAATGAGCAGTTCTTC. This sequence encodes CASSLEQYNEQFF.

In DNA form, the CDR3 reads TGTGCCAGCAGTGACCGGTGGGGCCCGAACCTATACGAGCAGTACTTC. This codes for CASSDRWGPNLYEQYF. This sequence joins TRBV6-1 and TRBJ2-7, with a tentative D call TRBD1 (5 bases). The CDR3 length is 16 residues. V lost 3 bases and J 4 bases, leaving 19 bases between the germline ends. CDR1 MNHNS and CDR2 SASEGT come from the germline V gene.

By sample fraction, this clone is medium-sized. The rearrangement links TRBV29-1 to TRBJ2-7; 9 bases fit TRBD2. Trimming took 7 bases from V and 6 from J; bases not matched to a gene: 7. CDR1 and CDR2 from the germline V gene are SQVTM and ANQGSEA. The CDR3 runs 12 residues. The CDR3 bases are TGCAGCGCGATAGCGGGAGCCGGCGAGCAGTACTTC. Translating it yields CSAIAGAGEQYF.

This clone was recorded only once. The chain is built from TRBV4-3 and TRBJ1-6; 7 bases are shared with TRBD1. The CDR3 loop spans 16 amino acids. Germline V CDR1 and CDR2: LGHNA, YSLEER. The ends lost 0 bases at V and 9 bases at J; junction bases unmatched: 8. The CDR3 bases are TGCGCCAGCAGCCAAGAACGTGGCAGGGGGAGTTCACCCCTCCACTTT. As protein: CASSQERGRGSSPLHF.

The chain has TRBV5-4 and TRBJ2-3; weak D call: TRBD2 (5 bases). Per germline, CDR1 SGHNT and CDR2 YYREEE (reference sequence). The CDR3 totals 12 residues. V was trimmed by 7 bases and J by 6 bases, leaving 12 bases between them. The CDR3 spells CASRRLPDTQYF. CDR3 coding DNA: TGTGCCAGCCGGAGGCTGCCGGATACGCAGTATTTT.

This chain uses TRBV29-1 with TRBJ2-7; 8 nucleotides agree with TRBD2. CDR3 length: 12 residues. The germline V gene has CDR1 SQVTM and CDR2 ANQGSEA. After removal of 5 bases from V and 2 bases from J, the junction contained 2 bases not matched to a gene. The CDR3 region is CSVKAGAYEQYF. For the CDR3, the DNA is TGCAGCGTTAAAGCGGGAGCCTACGAGCAGTACTTC.

This clone was seen ten or more times. The V call is TRBV3-1 (or the pseudogene TRBV3-2), the J call TRBJ2-2; 9 bases agree with TRBD2. The CDR3 contains 15 residues. Germline CDR1 and CDR2: LGHDT and YNNKEL (reference sequence). V lost 4 bases and J lost 0; bases outside the gene matches: 0. CDR3 in DNA: TGTGCCAGCAGCCTAGCGGGGGCGAACACCGGGGAGCTGTTTTTT. Translating gives CASSLAGANTGELFF.

This clone was observed a handful of times. The V gene is TRBV4-3, the J gene TRBJ1-4, with TRBD1 as a possible D gene (5 bases). This CDR3 spans 16 amino acids. Germline V lookup: CDR1 LGHNA, CDR2 YSLEER. V gave up 1 base and J gave up 8 bases, with 17 bases separating them. CDR3 coding DNA: TGCGCCAGCAGCCAAGGGACGGGGGAAATGGGCGAAAAACTGTTTTTT. Its translation is CASSQGTGEMGEKLFF.

This CDR3 is CSASRRSGPETQYF. The CDR3 coding sequence is TGCAGTGCGAGTAGACGGTCAGGGCCAGAGACCCAGTACTTC. The rearrangement joins TRBV20-1 to TRBJ2-5; a weak D match, TRBD1 (5 bases). The CDR3 has 14 residues. V dropped 6 bases and J dropped 4 bases, with 18 bases sitting between them. Germline CDR1 reads DFQATT; CDR2 reads SNEGSKA (reference sequence).

V and J are TRBV30 and TRBJ2-7; TRBD1 agrees at 10 bases. Unmatched junction bases numbered 5, after V lost 5 bases and J lost 1 base. Germline V gene lookup returns CDR1 GTSNPN and CDR2 SVGIG (reference sequence). This CDR3 contains 14 residues. The CDR3 DNA reads as TGTGCCTGGGACCCGGGACAGGGGTCCTACGAGCAGTACTTC. Its protein product is CAWDPGQGSYEQYF.

This chain links TRBV10-3 with TRBJ1-1; a possible D gene is TRBD1 (5 bases). V was shortened by 2 bases and J by 3 bases, with 10 bases between the two germline ends. This CDR3 has 14 residues. Germline assignment: CDR1 ENHRY and CDR2 SYGVKD. In DNA, the CDR3 is TGTGCCATCAGTGAGCTCAGGGCGGACACTGAAGCTTTCTTT. As protein: CAISELRADTEAFF.

The V and J genes are TRBV29-1 and TRBJ2-1, with 10 bases lining up with TRBD2. With V trimmed by 2 bases and J by 6 bases, 13 bases remained unmatched. Per the germline V gene, CDR1 is SQVTM and CDR2 is ANQGSEA. The CDR3 length is 17 residues. In nucleotides, the CDR3 is TGCAGCGTTGAACTAGCGGGAGTGTTTTATGATGCCAATGAGCAGTTCTTC. Protein product: CSVELAGVFYDANEQFF.

The J gene is TRBJ2-7, the V gene TRBV9, with D possibly TRBD1 on 6 matching bases. Trimming removed 4 bases at V and 4 bases at J, with 12 bases between. The CDR3 loop spans 13 amino acids. Germline V lookup: CDR1 SGDLS, CDR2 YYNGEE. The CDR3 protein is CASSIRTDYEQYF. Here the CDR3 DNA reads TGTGCCAGCAGCATCAGGACAGATTACGAGCAGTACTTC.

The genes are TRBV27 and TRBJ2-3; the D gene is possibly TRBD2 (6 bases). The germline V gene has CDR1 MNHEY and CDR2 SMNVEV (reference sequence). This CDR3 is 14 amino acids long. V was trimmed by 5 bases and J by 6 bases, leaving 15 bases between them. CDR3 in amino acids: CASSQRLEWDTQYF. The CDR3 DNA reads as TGTGCCAGCAGTCAGAGACTAGAATGGGATACGCAGTATTTT.

The chain recombines TRBV5-6 with TRBJ1-3; the match to TRBD1 covers 11 bases. CDR3 length equals 17 residues. In germline, CDR1 is SGHDT, CDR2 YYEEEE. J was trimmed by 0 bases and V by 4 bases; bases with no gene match: 6. CDR3 protein: CASSLGQGAHSGNTIYF. In nucleotides, the CDR3 is TGTGCCAGCAGCCTTGGACAGGGGGCGCACTCTGGAAACACCATATATTTT.